These T cell receptor beta chains were read from a single sample in a study of shared clonotypes between healthy human individuals. Generated by immunoSEQ multiplex PCR, the TCRdb table keeps only in-frame clones and is missing some. The sample comprises roughly 700,000 clones, approximately 74% of which are singletons, and approximately 1.8% rests with the top ten. The material sequenced was memory CD4+ T cells sorted from blood. The receptors stem from a woman in her 30s in good health. CDR3s include the opening cysteine and the closing phenylalanine or tryptophan. The D gene is left open where the match is weak. Expanded clones get a size class; other rows say once, few or many, or leave the size out.

size	J	V	D	CDR3	DNA
once	TRBJ2-7	TRBV2	NA	CASTLDAYEQYF	TGTGCCAGCACTTTAGACGCCTACGAGCAGTACTTC
NA	TRBJ2-7	TRBV25-1	NA	CASSESVRQGAHEQYF	TGTGCCAGCAGTGAATCAGTAAGGCAGGGTGCCCACGAGCAGTACTTC
many	TRBJ1-5	TRBV19	TRBD1	CAGGTDNQPQHF	TGTGCCGGAGGGACAGACAATCAGCCCCAGCATTTT
NA	TRBJ1-3	TRBV7-9	NA	CASSFRDDGTIYF	TGTGCCAGCAGCTTCCGGGACGACGGCACCATATATTTT
NA	TRBJ2-3	TRBV4-1	NA	CASSQDYRGRSTDTQYF	TGCGCCAGCAGCCAAGATTATCGGGGTAGAAGCACAGATACGCAGTATTTT
NA	TRBJ2-3	TRBV4-2	NA	CASSQVTSMTDTQYF	TGTGCCAGCAGCCAAGTGACATCCATGACAGATACGCAGTATTTT
NA	TRBJ1-4	TRBV7-2	NA	CASSLVNRIGREGNEKLFF	TGTGCCAGCAGCTTAGTAAACCGCATAGGACGCGAGGGGAATGAAAAACTGTTTTTT
NA	TRBJ1-1	TRBV14	NA	CASSREGVSVVTEAFF	TGTGCCAGCAGCCGAGAAGGGGTTTCTGTGGTCACTGAAGCTTTCTTT
NA	TRBJ2-7	TRBV25-1	NA	CASSEFGHQSYEQYF	TGTGCCAGCAGTGAATTTGGACATCAATCCTACGAGCAGTACTTC
NA	TRBJ1-1	TRBV5-1	NA	CASSLTGTNTEAFF	TGCGCCAGCAGCTTGACAGGGACTAACACTGAAGCTTTCTTT
few	TRBJ1-4	TRBV30	NA	CAWSARVRERANEKLFF	TGTGCCTGGAGCGCCCGGGTCAGGGAGCGTGCTAATGAAAAACTGTTTTTT
once	TRBJ2-2	TRBV19	NA	CASSGPATGELFF	TGTGCCAGTAGCGGGCCGGCCACCGGGGAGCTGTTTTTT
NA	TRBJ1-1	TRBV11-1	NA	CASSRTANTEAFF	TGTGCCAGCAGCCGAACAGCCAACACTGAAGCTTTCTTT
NA	TRBJ2-1	TRBV7-2	TRBD2	CASRPGTSGTSYNEQFF	TGTGCCAGCAGGCCCGGGACTAGCGGTACCTCCTACAATGAGCAGTTCTTC
NA	TRBJ2-2	TRBV4-2	NA	CASSQVGNTGELFF	TGTGCCAGCAGCCAAGTAGGAAACACCGGGGAGCTGTTTTTT
NA	TRBJ1-3	TRBV27	NA	CASSSGGSGNTIYF	TGTGCCAGCAGTTCCGGGGGTTCTGGAAACACCATATATTTT
NA	TRBJ2-2	TRBV5-1	TRBD2	CASSPGLAANTGELFF	TGCGCCAGCAGCCCCGGACTAGCGGCGAACACCGGGGAGCTGTTTTTT
NA	TRBJ2-5	TRBV5-1	TRBD2	CASSFPSGDQETQYF	TGCGCCAGCAGCTTCCCTAGCGGGGATCAAGAGACCCAGTACTTC
NA	TRBJ2-3	TRBV27	TRBD2	CASRKISGIRTDTQYF	TGTGCCAGCAGGAAAATTAGCGGGATCCGCACAGATACGCAGTATTTT
NA	TRBJ2-2	TRBV5-1	NA	CASSLDGWTNTGELFF	TGCGCCAGCAGCTTGGATGGGTGGACGAACACCGGGGAGCTGTTTTTT
NA	TRBJ2-7	TRBV18	NA	CASSTPAGHSFSYGEQYF	TGTGCCAGCTCCACCCCGGCAGGGCATTCCTTCTCGTACGGCGAGCAGTACTTC
NA	TRBJ1-6	TRBV6-1	NA	CASMRTRLPLHF	TGTGCCAGCATGAGGACCCGGCTCCCCCTCCACTTT
NA	TRBJ2-7	TRBV28	TRBD1	CASSSPGQVSYEQYF	TGTGCCAGCAGTTCCCCGGGACAGGTCTCCTACGAGCAGTACTTC
NA	TRBJ2-1	TRBV28	NA	CASSPGLVIGWQFF	TGTGCCAGCAGTCCCGGGTTGGTGATCGGTTGGCAGTTCTTC
NA	TRBJ1-5	TRBV19	TRBD1	CASSRGTAYNQPQHF	TGTGCCAGTAGTAGGGGGACAGCATACAATCAGCCCCAGCATTTT
many	TRBJ1-5	TRBV7-8	NA	CASSLESQPQHF	TGTGCCAGCAGCTTAGAGTCTCAGCCCCAGCATTTT
few	TRBJ1-5	TRBV6-6	NA	CASSYSSAENQPQHF	TGTGCCAGCAGTTACTCCTCGGCAGAGAATCAGCCCCAGCATTTT
NA	TRBJ2-5	TRBV7-2	NA	CASSSRWGRTETQYF	TGTGCCAGCAGCTCCCGCTGGGGGCGCACGGAGACCCAGTACTTC
NA	TRBJ2-7	TRBV19	TRBD2	CATSRAGSGNYEQYF	TGTGCCACCTCACGTGCAGGTAGCGGGAACTACGAGCAGTACTTC
NA	TRBJ2-7	TRBV7-2	TRBD2	CASSVQRDSYEQYF	TGTGCCAGCAGCGTTCAGCGGGATTCCTACGAGCAGTACTTC
NA	TRBJ2-2	TRBV5-4	NA	CASSLDWGGTGELFF	TGTGCCAGCAGCTTGGATTGGGGCGGGACCGGGGAGCTGTTTTTT
NA	TRBJ2-1	TRBV29-1	TRBD2	CSARAASGAYNEQFF	TGCAGCGCCAGGGCGGCTAGCGGTGCCTACAATGAGCAGTTCTTC
NA	TRBJ1-1	TRBV6-1	NA	CASSDREAFF	TGTGCCAGCAGTGACAGGGAGGCTTTCTTT
NA	TRBJ1-5	TRBV6-5	TRBD1	CASSPRDSSNQPQHF	TGTGCCAGCAGTCCCCGGGACAGTTCTAATCAGCCCCAGCATTTT
NA	TRBJ1-2	TRBV11-2	NA	CASSLDLRYGYTF	TGTGCCAGCAGCTTAGATTTGCGCTATGGCTACACCTTC
NA	TRBJ1-1	TRBV6-5	NA	CASSHPSRPTGAFF	TGTGCCAGCAGTCACCCGAGCAGGCCGACCGGTGCTTTCTTT
once	TRBJ2-7	TRBV19	TRBD2	CASSTPTSGAYEQYF	TGTGCCAGTAGTACTCCTACTAGCGGGGCCTACGAGCAGTACTTC
NA	TRBJ2-3	TRBV2	NA	CASRARLGLTDTQYF	TGTGCCAGCAGGGCAAGACTAGGCCTCACAGATACGCAGTATTTT
few	TRBJ1-2	TRBV5-1	NA	CASSLASDNYGYTF	TGCGCCAGCAGCTTGGCCTCCGATAACTATGGCTACACCTTC
once	TRBJ2-1	TRBV19	TRBD2	CASSDGQTSGPGNEQFF	TGTGCCAGTAGCGATGGACAGACTAGCGGTCCCGGGAATGAGCAGTTCTTC
NA	TRBJ2-7	TRBV18	NA	CASSSGVTYEQYF	TGTGCCAGCTCATCAGGGGTTACCTACGAGCAGTACTTC